The 10 T cell receptor beta chains presented below share a single source sample, sequenced in a study of long-term antiretroviral therapy in people with HIV (dated by TCRdb to between 2021 and 2024). The immunoSEQ hsTCRB v3.0 assay was used at survey level resolution to sequence the TRB variable region. This immuneACCESS table, as held by TCRdb, lists in-frame sequences with V and J called but not all clones. Of the missing ones, under half trace to an unresolved V gene in checked studies; the others have no known cause. This sample comprises 26,000 or so clones, about 83% of them detected only once. The ten most abundant clones make up about 4.6% of the sample. Specimen: unsorted PBMCs, collected 3 years after starting antiretroviral therapy. Every receptor here comes from a man aged 18-30 years with HIV.

The chain uses TRBV5-1 and TRBJ1-1; 9 nucleotides match TRBD1. The CDR3 loop spans 15 amino acids. V was clipped by 0 bases and J by 0 bases; unmatched bases: 0. Germline CDR1 is SGHRS and CDR2 is YFSETQ. Here the CDR3 DNA reads TGCGCCAGCAGCTTGGGGACAGGGGTGAACACTGAAGCTTTCTTT. Translated: CASSLGTGVNTEAFF.

The chain joins TRBV4-1 to TRBJ1-6; D not resolved. The CDR3 consists of 15 residues. Germline values: CDR1 MGHRA, CDR2 YSYEKL. V was pared by 4 bases and J by 6 bases, with 13 bases between. DNA of the CDR3: TGCGCCAGCAGCCCTTATCGGTTAGCTAATTCACCCCTCCACTTT. Amino acid sequence: CASSPYRLANSPLHF.

This chain links TRBV13 with TRBJ1-6; 7 nucleotides line up with TRBD1. V lost 4 bases, J lost 6 bases, and 3 bases stayed unmatched. The CDR3 sequence is 14 residues long. Looked up from germline, CDR1 is PRHDT and CDR2 is FYEKMQ (reference sequence). The chain's CDR3 is CASSYRQGNSPLHF. The CDR3 DNA follows: TGTGCCAGCAGCTACCGACAGGGTAATTCACCCCTCCACTTT.

The chain joins TRBV19 to TRBJ1-5; unclear D gene. Germline-derived CDR1 and CDR2 are LNHDA and SQIVND (reference sequence). This CDR3 has 15 amino acids. V was pared by 5 bases and J by 0 bases, with 11 bases between. The CDR3 loop is CASSYGLFSNQPQHF. For the CDR3, the DNA is TGTGCCAGTAGTTATGGACTGTTTAGCAATCAGCCCCAGCATTTT.

The V call is TRBV9, the J call TRBJ1-6; TRBD1 agrees at 8 bases. J gave up 10 bases and V 3 bases, and 3 bases lay outside the gene matches. Per the germline V gene, CDR1 is SGDLS and CDR2 is YYNGEE. CDR3 length: 13 residues. CDR3 loop: CASSGTGNSPLHF. DNA for the CDR3: TGTGCCAGCAGCGGGACAGGGAACTCACCCCTCCACTTT.

CDR3 sequence: CASSPRRDDTEAFF. For the CDR3, the DNA is TGTGCCAGCAGCCCGAGGCGGGATGACACTGAAGCTTTCTTT. The chain carries TRBV4-2 and TRBJ1-1; D gene unclear. The CDR3 is made up of 14 amino acids. From germline, CDR1 is LGHNA and CDR2 YNFKEQ. V lost 4 bases and J 3 bases, leaving 12 bases between the germline ends.

The chain is built from TRBV19 and TRBJ1-1; D call uncertain. The V gene lost 7 bases and the J gene lost 0 bases, with 9 bases spanning the gap. The length of the CDR3 is 13 residues. The germline gives CDR1 LNHDA, CDR2 SQIVND (reference sequence). CDR3 region: CASKRHLNTEAFF. Written as DNA, the CDR3 is TGTGCCAGTAAGCGGCATTTGAACACTGAAGCTTTCTTT. Full variable domain (remainder filled in from reference TRBV19 and TRBJ1-1): DGGITQSPKYLFRKEGQNVTLSCEQNLNHDAMYWYRQDPGQGLRLIYYSQIVNDFQKGDIAEGYSVSREKKESFPLTVTSAQKNPTAFYLCASKRHLNTEAFFGQGTRLTVV.

The chain is built from TRBV11-2 and TRBJ2-5; 11 positions match TRBD2. Germline CDR1 and CDR2: SGHAT and FQNNGV. V trimming: 5 bases; J trimming: 3 bases; junction bases outside the gene matches: 2. This CDR3 is 14 amino acids long. In DNA, the CDR3 is TGTGCCAGCAGCCGTAGCGGGGGGGAAGAGACCCAGTACTTC. Amino acid sequence: CASSRSGGEETQYF.

The chain carries TRBV7-3 and TRBJ1-6; D possibly corresponds to TRBD1 (5 bases). CDR1 is SGHTA, CDR2 FQGTGA, per germline. The CDR3 is 15 amino acids. Trimming shortened V by 6 bases and J by 8 bases, and 17 bases separated the two germline ends. The CDR3 spells CASRRPQGGDSPLHF. The CDR3 DNA is TGTGCCAGCAGGCGTCCTCAGGGCGGAGATTCACCCCTCCACTTT.

The rearrangement uses TRBV10-3 and TRBJ1-4, with TRBD1 matching over 10 bases. This CDR3 has 17 residues. Germline lookup yields CDR1 ENHRY and CDR2 SYGVKD. The V gene end was trimmed by 6 bases and the J gene end by 0 bases; junction bases not matched to a gene: 7. The CDR3 DNA is TGTGCCATCAGCGCGACAGGGGGCTATGCAACTAATGAAAAACTGTTTTTT. Protein: CAISATGGYATNEKLFF.